These 12 T cell receptor beta chains were all obtained from the same sample, sequenced in a study of T cells after yellow fever vaccination. TCRdb reprocessed the 5' RACE reads with MiXCR, giving one entry per CDR3 protein. The sample consists of just under 600,000 distinct CDR3 sequences, roughly 13% of them appearing once. The sample consisted of PBMCs, taken on the day of the yellow fever booster vaccination. Receptors were obtained from a man between 25 and 39 years old who received the YFV17D yellow fever vaccine.

The V gene is TRBV28, the J gene TRBJ1-1; D unresolved. V lost 6 bases and J 0 bases, leaving 8 bases between the germline ends. CDR1 and CDR2 from the germline V gene are MDHEN and SYDVKM. CDR3 length: 13 amino acids. CDR3 amino acids: CASREDMNTEAFF. Written as DNA, the CDR3 is TGTGCCAGCAGGGAAGACATGAACACTGAAGCTTTCTTT.

The rearrangement joins TRBV6-2 or TRBV6-3 to TRBJ2-7, with 7 bases identical to TRBD2. The CDR3 runs to 14 residues. The ends lost 4 bases at V and 4 bases at J; junction bases unmatched: 7. CDR1 and CDR2 (germline): MNHEY, SVGEGT. CDR3 loop: CASSSGTTSYEQYF. The CDR3 DNA reads TGTGCCAGCAGTTCTGGGACTACTTCGTACGAGCAGTACTTC.

This clonotype was seen a few times. CDR3 residues: CASSFQVDYGYTF. The CDR3 DNA sequence: TGTGCCAGCAGTTTTCAGGTGGACTATGGCTACACCTTC. This sequence joins TRBV27 and TRBJ1-2; D not resolved. The CDR3 runs to 13 residues. Germline values: CDR1 MNHEY, CDR2 SMNVEV (reference sequence). V shed 3 bases and J shed 3 bases, with 8 bases lying between them.

V gene TRBV2 combines with J gene TRBJ1-2; 12 bases match TRBD1. The CDR3 runs to 15 residues. Germline CDR1 and CDR2: SNHLY and FYNNEI. V shed 6 bases, J shed 4 bases, and the junction held 6 bases outside the gene matches. For the CDR3, the DNA is TGTGCCAGCAGGGCCGGGACAGGGGGCCTCTATGGCTACACCTTC. It encodes CASRAGTGGLYGYTF.

There are a few counts of this clonotype. This chain uses TRBV12-3 or TRBV12-4 with TRBJ1-2; maybe TRBD1 (5 bases). The V end was cut by 5 bases, the J end by 6 bases, with 16 bases between. The CDR3 has 14 amino acids. CDR3 in DNA: TGTGCCAGCAGTAGCGTGGGGGAGGTTGATGGCTACACCTTC. Its translation is CASSSVGEVDGYTF.

This clonotype was seen ten or more times. This sequence joins TRBV5-1 and TRBJ2-1, with D uncertain. The CDR3 runs to 15 residues. Germline lookup yields CDR1 SGHRS and CDR2 YFSETQ. Trimming took 0 bases from V and 5 from J, leaving 12 bases between them. The CDR3 protein is CASSLGARLNNEQFF. The CDR3 DNA reads TGCGCCAGCAGCTTGGGAGCCAGGTTAAACAATGAGCAGTTCTTC.

The rearrangement uses TRBV19 and TRBJ2-1, with 8 bases matching TRBD2. This CDR3 is built from 16 residues. The germline CDR1 and CDR2 sequences are LNHDA and SQIVND (reference sequence). The V segment lost 1 base and the J segment 2 bases; nucleotides outside the gene matches: 4. The DNA for the CDR3 is TGTGCCAGTAGTATAGCGGGAGGGCCCCCCTACAATGAGCAGTTCTTC. Encoded protein: CASSIAGGPPYNEQFF.

V and J are TRBV5-4 and TRBJ2-7; 10 bases map to TRBD2. CDR1 and CDR2 from the germline V gene are SGHNT and YYREEE (reference sequence). The CDR3 runs to 16 residues. Trimming removed 5 bases from V and 1 base from J; junction bases left unmatched: 9. The CDR3 DNA sequence: TGTGCCAGCAGTTTTCGGACTAGCGGTGGGTCCTACGAGCAGTACTTC. Amino acids: CASSFRTSGGSYEQYF.

This clonotype was seen more than once but under ten times. The CDR3 here is CASSLDCPSTEQFF. CDR3 in DNA: TGTGCCAGCAGCCTTGACTGCCCTAGCACTGAGCAGTTCTTC. The chain links TRBV21-1 to TRBJ2-1. TRBV21-1 is a documented pseudogene. The CDR3 sequence is 14 residues long.

The chain uses TRBV7-9 and TRBJ2-7; no reliable D call. This CDR3 is 15 amino acids long. Germline V gene sequence: CDR1 SEHNR, CDR2 FQNEAQ (reference sequence). The germline V and J ends were trimmed by 4 bases and 4 bases, with 17 bases remaining between them. The CDR3 coding sequence is TGTGCCAGCAGCTCCCTGAGCCCGGCCGGTTACGAGCAGTACTTC. Protein sequence: CASSSLSPAGYEQYF.

This clonotype was counted at least ten times. V gene TRBV2 combines with J gene TRBJ2-1, with D maybe TRBD2 (6 bases). Trimming shortened V by 6 bases and J by 7 bases, and 19 bases separated the two germline ends. In germline, CDR1 is SNHLY, CDR2 FYNNEI. CDR3 size: 15 residues. The CDR3 region is CASSFGSGAGNEQFF. CDR3 nucleotides: TGTGCCAGCAGCTTCGGGAGTGGGGCAGGGAATGAGCAGTTCTTC.

This clonotype was seen only a few times. The rearrangement joins TRBV6-2 or TRBV6-3 to TRBJ2-1; D is possibly TRBD2 (6 bases). Germline V gene data show CDR1 as MNHEY and CDR2 as SVGEGT. Trimming removed 7 bases at V and 6 bases at J, with 7 bases between. The CDR3 runs 11 residues. The CDR3 DNA is TGTGCCAGCACGGAGGGCAATGAGCAGTTCTTC. This gives the protein CASTEGNEQFF.